Following are 4 T cell receptor beta chains from one sample sequenced in a study of shared clonotypes between healthy human individuals. Some clones are missing from TCRdb's copy, which holds only in-frame ones; the method was immunoSEQ multiplex PCR. The sample shows about 470,000 clones, 70% to 80% of them seen only once. The specimen was PBMCs. The receptors derive from a woman between 40 and 50 years old in good health. Some clones in this sample may be carry-over from other donors' samples.

This chain joins TRBV19 and TRBJ2-5; no definite D call. In germline, CDR1 is LNHDA, CDR2 SQIVND (reference sequence). Trimming pared 2 bases from V and 2 bases from J, leaving 15 bases between. The CDR3 is 16 residues long. CDR3 loop: CASSIQSGAGQETQYF. CDR3 DNA sequence: TGTGCCAGTAGTATACAATCAGGAGCCGGTCAAGAGACCCAGTACTTC.

This sequence joins TRBV7-3 and TRBJ2-6; maybe TRBD1 (6 bases). The CDR3 is 19 residues long. In germline, CDR1 is SGHTA, CDR2 FQGTGA. Trimming removed 5 bases at V and 4 bases at J, with 24 bases between. The CDR3: CASSPPQGQWTPGANVLTF. The CDR3 DNA sequence: TGTGCCAGCAGCCCCCCTCAGGGACAATGGACGCCAGGGGCCAACGTCCTGACTTTC.

This clone showed up many times. Additional DNA sequences in this sample encode the identical CDR3. The rearrangement joins TRBV5-4 to TRBJ1-2; TRBD1 might be the D (6 bases). The CDR3 has 17 residues. Per the germline V gene, CDR1 is SGHNT and CDR2 is YYREEE (reference sequence). V shed 4 bases and J shed 3 bases, with 22 bases lying between them. CDR3 sequence: CASSPGKGPSGDYGYTF. CDR3 in DNA: TGTGCCAGCAGCCCAGGTAAAGGCCCGTCAGGGGACTATGGCTACACCTTC.

V and J are TRBV5-1 and TRBJ1-4; D gene ambiguous. The CDR3 loop spans 15 amino acids. Trimming took 3 bases from V and 3 from J, leaving 12 bases between them. CDR1 is SGHRS, CDR2 YFSETQ, per germline. Here the CDR3 reads CASSSTTQPNEKLFF. The CDR3 bases are TGCGCCAGCAGCTCAACGACACAGCCTAATGAAAAACTGTTTTTT.